This T cell receptor (beta chain) comes out of a study of cytomegalovirus exposure and HLA in healthy donors. Concerning this clone itself: No antigen is known for it.

The donors were members of the roughly 120-subject validation cohort (separate from the roughly 700-subject first cohort). Whole-study findings and limits: There were under 200 TCR beta chains listed as cytomegalovirus-associated. Rare sequences made up most TCRs, while some public TCRs were found in many donors.

The CDR3 runs to 16 residues. V lost 3 bases, J lost 4 bases, and 4 bases stayed unmatched. The germline V gene encodes CDR1 SGHDN and CDR2 FVKESK. The method was immunoSEQ multiplex PCR; TCRdb's version includes in-frame clones alone and lacks a portion of them. The profile covers about 60,000 clones, with roughly 96% appearing a single time and just over 0.9% taken by the ten largest. The chain uses TRBV14 and TRBJ2-2; 11 positions match TRBD2. The receptor was isolated from a man younger than 35 in good health and CMV-seronegative. The sequencing sample was made of PBMCs. CDR3 nucleotide sequence: TGTGCCAGCAGCCACCTAGCGGGAGGAGGCACCGGGGAGCTGTTTTTT. Amino acid sequence: CASSHLAGGGTGELFF.